These 7 T cell receptor beta chains originate from one sample sequenced in a study of read filtering for tumor transcriptome and immune sequencing. From roughly 390 ng of RNA, a library with molecular barcoded alpha/delta and beta/gamma adaptors was made. TCRdb independently ran MiXCR on the reads; one entry per CDR3 protein. Found here are 55,000 to 60,000 distinct CDR3 sequences, roughly 12% of them singletons; the top ten hold 16%. The sample comprised a population of CD138-negative cells sorted from bone marrow. The receptor set was obtained from a donor at least 40 years old with multiple myeloma.

This clonotype was detected ten times or more. The chain has TRBV6-5 and TRBJ2-5, with D perhaps given as TRBD1 or TRBD2 (6 bases each). Germline loops: CDR1 MNHEY, CDR2 SVGAGI. The CDR3 has 15 amino acids. V gave up 3 bases and J gave up 2 bases, with 13 bases separating them. CDR3 region: CASSYGGPEQETQYF. The CDR3 DNA reads as TGTGCCAGCAGTTATGGGGGGCCGGAGCAAGAGACCCAGTACTTC.

This clonotype showed up many times. V is TRBV7-3 and J is TRBJ1-6; D gene unclear. The CDR3 is made up of 11 amino acids. Germline CDR1 and CDR2: SGHTA and FQGTGA. The V end lost 7 bases, the J end lost 13 bases, and 11 bases lay between the germline ends. The CDR3: CASTSGLPLHF. Here the CDR3 DNA reads TGTGCCAGCACCTCTGGTCTGCCCCTCCACTTT. The variable domain in full, completed from reference TRBV7-3 and TRBJ1-6, reads GAGVSQTPSNKVTEKGKYVELRCDPISGHTALYWYRQSLGQGPEFLIYFQGTGAADDSGLPNDRFFAVRPEGSVSTLKIQRTERGDSAVYLCASTSGLPLHFGNGTRLTVT.

Ten or more counts support this clonotype. The V gene is TRBV24-1, the J gene TRBJ2-1; TRBD1 or TRBD2 may be the D gene (5 bases each). CDR1 and CDR2 (germline): KGHDR, SFDVKD. The V and J ends lost 1 base and 1 base respectively, with 10 bases between them. The CDR3 length is 16 residues. This CDR3 reads CATSDFGTVSYNEQFF. The CDR3 coding sequence is TGTGCCACCAGTGATTTTGGGACGGTGTCCTACAATGAGCAGTTCTTC.

This clonotype appeared a single time. A much larger clone is a single base away; this may be a read error. V usage is TRBV7-9 and J usage is TRBJ2-7; 8 bases map to TRBD1. The CDR3 runs to 15 residues. J lost 3 bases, V lost 6 bases, and 10 bases had no gene match. Germline loops: CDR1 SEHNR, CDR2 FQNEAQ (reference sequence). The CDR3, as DNA: TGTGCCAGCAGTAGAGCCGGGACAGGAGGCTACGAGCAGTACTTC. Translated, it gives CASSRAGTGGYEQYF. Drawing the rest from reference TRBV7-9 and TRBJ2-7, the complete variable domain is DTGVSQNPRHKITKRGQNVTFRCDPISEHNRLYWYRQTLGQGPEFLTYFQNEAQLEKSRLLSDRFSAERPKGSFSTLEIQRTEQGDSAMYLCASSRAGTGGYEQYFGPGTRLTVT.

On this clonotype: As the CDR3 is not closed by the conserved phenylalanine or tryptophan, this likely results from a read error. This chain joins TRBV4-1 and TRBJ2-5, with a weak D call TRBD2 (6 bases). The germline V gene has CDR1 MGHRA and CDR2 YSYEKL. The V end was cut by 0 bases, the J end by 1 base, with 12 bases between. The CDR3 consists of 16 residues. The CDR3 region is CASSQDPRGPQETQYI. The CDR3 DNA is TGCGCCAGCAGCCAAGATCCGCGGGGCCCCCAAGAGACCCAGTACATC.

At least ten counts were recorded for this clonotype. The CDR3 DNA reads as TGCAGCGTTGATTTAGGGGGGGAGGAAAAACTGTTTTTT. It specifies CSVDLGGEEKLFF. This chain uses TRBV29-1 with TRBJ1-4; weak D call: TRBD1 (6 bases). V gave up 3 bases and J gave up 8 bases, with 13 bases separating them. Germline V gene sequence: CDR1 SQVTM, CDR2 ANQGSEA. CDR3 length equals 13 residues.

This clonotype was seen repeatedly, ten times or more. The chain is built from TRBV3-1 and TRBJ1-1; D is perhaps TRBD1 (5 bases). This CDR3 is built from 14 residues. Germline values: CDR1 LGHDT, CDR2 YNNKEL (reference sequence). V was shortened by 5 bases and J by 8 bases, with 18 bases between the two germline ends. CDR3 sequence: CASSRTPTEGEAFF. CDR3 DNA: TGTGCCAGCAGCAGGACCCCGACAGAGGGAGAAGCTTTCTTT.